The clone carrying this T cell receptor (beta chain) has just a few counts. Assay: immunoSEQ multiplex PCR; the TCRdb copy retains only in-frame clones and omits some. Among over 15,000 clones, more than 75% were seen once, and the ten largest hold about an eighth. This sample was included in a study of blood T cell repertoires in COVID-19. Study as a whole: From the United States, Italy and Spain came samples of acute and convalescent COVID-19. From T cells, B-cell-depleted T cells, or PBMCs came the material, which was cDNA or gDNA.

This CDR3 spans 13 amino acids. Unmatched junction bases numbered 4, after V lost 4 bases and J lost 6 bases. The V and J genes are TRBV12-3 or TRBV12-4 and TRBJ2-5; TRBD1 aligns across 8 bases. What was sequenced was peripheral blood. The clonotype comes from a human donor in a cohort sampled during active COVID-19. The CDR3 DNA follows: TGTGCCAGCAGTTCAGGGGGCGGAAAGACCCAGTACTTC. Translation gives CASSSGGGKTQYF.